The rows below give T cell receptor beta chains drawn from one sample of a study of vaccination and CD4 T cells after COVID-19. Their antigen targets remain unknown. A single record per CDR3 protein comes from TCRdb applying MiXCR to the PCR reads. The data contain some 15,000 distinct CDR3 sequences, about 29% of them seen just once; the ten biggest clones take up around 20%. Sequences were obtained from cultured CD4+ T cells from blood. The source of these receptors is a human donor with COVID-19. Each CDR3 is given with its conserved first and last residue. The order of the fields is clone size, D gene, V gene, J gene, CDR3 DNA, CDR3 protein. D genes are given only for firm matches. Clone size is stated in some rows and not others, as once, few, many or a class when expanded.

size: medium-sized; D: NA; V: TRBV6-1; J: TRBJ1-2; DNA: TGTGCCAGCAGTGAAGCTGGGGGGACGCGCTATGGCTACACCTTC; CDR3: CASSEAGGTRYGYTF
size: NA; D: NA; V: TRBV6-1; J: TRBJ2-1; DNA: TGTGCCAGCAGGGGACGGAATGAGCAGTTCTTC; CDR3: CASRGRNEQFF
size: NA; D: NA; V: TRBV7-2; J: TRBJ2-7; DNA: TGTGCCAGCAGCTTAGCATGGGCGCTTCACGAGCAGTACTTC; CDR3: CASSLAWALHEQYF
size: large; D: TRBD1; V: TRBV20-1; J: TRBJ2-7; DNA: TGCAGTGCTAGACATCCCGTACAGGGGGCAGTATACGAGCAGTACTTC; CDR3: CSARHPVQGAVYEQYF
size: few; D: TRBD1; V: TRBV27; J: TRBJ2-3; DNA: TGTGCCAGCTCGACAGGGGGCTATAGGACAGATACGCAGTATTTT; CDR3: CASSTGGYRTDTQYF
size: few; D: NA; V: TRBV6-5; J: TRBJ1-1; DNA: TGTGCCAGCAGTTACAGTCAGGTGAACACTGAAGCTTTCTTT; CDR3: CASSYSQVNTEAFF
size: NA; D: NA; V: TRBV6-1; J: TRBJ2-5; DNA: TGTGCCAGCAGTGAAGGGGGGCGACTCCAAGAGACCCAGTACTTC; CDR3: CASSEGGRLQETQYF
size: NA; D: TRBD1; V: TRBV5-4; J: TRBJ2-5; DNA: TGTGCCAGCAGCTCAGACAGGGGGGGAGAGACCCAGTACTTC; CDR3: CASSSDRGGETQYF
size: few; D: NA; V: TRBV6-5; J: TRBJ1-5; DNA: TGTGCCAGCAGTTCCGGGACAACTTCTCGAGCCCTCAATCAGCCCCAGCATTTT; CDR3: CASSSGTTSRALNQPQHF
size: few; D: NA; V: TRBV6-1; J: TRBJ2-2; DNA: TGTGCCACCAATAAGGGGGGGGCGAACACCGGGGAGCTGTTTTTT; CDR3: CATNKGGANTGELFF
size: few; D: TRBD2; V: TRBV18; J: TRBJ2-5; DNA: TGTGCCAGCTCCCTCAAGCGGGGGTTGGAGACCCAGTACTTC; CDR3: CASSLKRGLETQYF
size: few; D: TRBD2; V: TRBV7-2; J: TRBJ2-1; DNA: TGTGCCAGCAGCCAGGCTACTAGCGGGGTTGGAGAGCAGTTCTTC; CDR3: CASSQATSGVGEQFF
size: few; D: NA; V: TRBV7-8; J: TRBJ2-2; DNA: TGTGCCACACGACAGGAGAGTAACACCGGGGAGCTGTTTTTT; CDR3: CATRQESNTGELFF
size: medium-sized; D: NA; V: TRBV24-1; J: TRBJ2-4; DNA: TGTGCCACCAGTGGAGGTACTAACATTCAGTACTTC; CDR3: CATSGGTNIQYF
size: NA; D: TRBD2; V: TRBV10-2; J: TRBJ2-3; DNA: TGCGCCAGCAGTGGAGGGGGACTAGCGGGCACAGATACGCAGTATTTT; CDR3: CASSGGGLAGTDTQYF
size: NA; D: NA; V: TRBV20-1; J: TRBJ1-2; DNA: TGCAGTGCCCTCCTCCCGGTCGGCTATGGCTACACCTTC; CDR3: CSALLPVGYGYTF
size: NA; D: NA; V: TRBV7-2; J: TRBJ1-3; DNA: TGTGCCAGCAGCGCACCCCGGGTCAACACTCGTTTCTCTGGAAACACCATATATTTT; CDR3: CASSAPRVNTRFSGNTIYF